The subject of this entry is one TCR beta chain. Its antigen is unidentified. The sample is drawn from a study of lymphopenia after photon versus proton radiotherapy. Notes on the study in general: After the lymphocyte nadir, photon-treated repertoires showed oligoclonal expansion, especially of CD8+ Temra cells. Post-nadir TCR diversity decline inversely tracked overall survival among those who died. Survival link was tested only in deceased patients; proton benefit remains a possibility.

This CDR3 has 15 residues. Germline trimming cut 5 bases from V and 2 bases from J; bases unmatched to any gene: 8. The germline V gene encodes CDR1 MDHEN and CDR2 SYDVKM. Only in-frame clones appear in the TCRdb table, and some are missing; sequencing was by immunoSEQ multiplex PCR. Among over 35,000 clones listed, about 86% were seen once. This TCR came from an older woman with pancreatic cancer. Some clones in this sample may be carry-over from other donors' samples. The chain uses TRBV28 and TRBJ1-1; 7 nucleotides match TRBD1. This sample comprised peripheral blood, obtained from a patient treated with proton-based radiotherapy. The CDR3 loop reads CASSSDRVSNTEAFF. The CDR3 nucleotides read TGTGCCAGCAGTAGTGACAGGGTTAGCAACACTGAAGCTTTCTTT.